One sample yielded the 23 T cell receptor beta chains listed below, sequenced in a study of blood T cell repertoires in COVID-19. This table comes from immunoSEQ multiplex PCR, and its TCRdb copy is limited to in-frame clones, with some not included. The table records around 130,000 clones, approximately 80% of them present only once. Sequencing was carried out using peripheral blood. These receptors were obtained from a woman in her seventies with acute or convalescent COVID-19.

This clone has a handful of counts. The CDR3 loop reads CAISEQGASFGYTF. CDR3 DNA sequence: TGTGCCATCAGTGAGCAGGGGGCCTCCTTCGGCTACACCTTC. This chain joins TRBV10-3 and TRBJ1-2, with TRBD1 matching over 8 bases. The CDR3 extends over 14 amino acids. The germline V gene encodes CDR1 ENHRY and CDR2 SYGVKD. V gave up 2 bases and J gave up 8 bases; unmatched junction bases: 7.

The chain joins TRBV6-5 to TRBJ1-2, with TRBD1 as a possible D gene (6 bases). CDR1 and CDR2 from the germline V gene are MNHEY and SVGAGI. Trimming left V 0 bases short and J 4 bases short, with 12 bases between. This CDR3 contains 15 residues. The CDR3 nucleotides are TGTGCCAGCAGTTACTCCCAGGGGTCTGGCTATGGCTACACCTTC. It yields the protein CASSYSQGSGYGYTF.

The V and J genes are TRBV7-6 and TRBJ2-7; D may be TRBD2 (6 bases). The CDR3 is 15 residues long. The V end was cut by 0 bases, the J end by 0 bases, with 9 bases between. Germline V gives CDR1 SGHVS, CDR2 FNYEAQ. CDR3 nucleotide sequence: TGTGCCAGCAGCTTAGCGGAGGGCAGCTCCTACGAGCAGTACTTC. It yields the protein CASSLAEGSSYEQYF.

This clone was counted once. The rearrangement links TRBV5-6 to TRBJ1-6, with TRBD1 as a possible D gene (6 bases). CDR1 is SGHDT and CDR2 is YYEEEE in the germline V gene. This CDR3 spans 16 amino acids. V lost 4 bases, J lost 3 bases, and 14 bases lay in between. This CDR3 reads CASSGKDSFYNSPLHF. CDR3 nucleotide sequence: TGTGCCAGCAGCGGGAAGGACAGCTTCTATAATTCACCCCTCCACTTT.

The chain employs TRBV6-1 and TRBJ1-2; unclear D gene. V was clipped by 0 bases and J by 4 bases, with 6 bases between them. The germline gives CDR1 MNHNS, CDR2 SASEGT. The CDR3 loop spans 13 amino acids. The CDR3 DNA sequence: TGTGCCAGCAGTGAAGCGGTGGCCTATGGCTACACCTTC. This gives the protein CASSEAVAYGYTF.

The V and J genes are TRBV6-6 and TRBJ2-4; weak D call: TRBD1 (6 bases). The CDR3 is 14 residues long. The V and J ends lost 8 bases and 6 bases respectively, with 17 bases between them. Germline V CDR1 and CDR2: MNHNY, SVGAGI (reference sequence). CDR3 region: CASQPGKTGNIQYF. CDR3 nucleotide sequence: TGTGCCAGCCAACCAGGGAAGACAGGAAACATTCAGTACTTC.

The V call is TRBV12-3 or TRBV12-4, the J call TRBJ1-1, with unresolved D. V was pared by 3 bases and J by 5 bases, with 7 bases between. This CDR3 has 12 residues. CDR3 bases: TGTGCCAGCAGTTTGGAGAGGACTGAAGCTTTCTTT. It encodes CASSLERTEAFF.

The V and J genes are TRBV11-2 and TRBJ1-1; possibly TRBD1 for D (5 bases). This CDR3 region has 13 residues. Trimming pared 2 bases from V and 11 bases from J, leaving 15 bases between. Germline CDR1 is SGHAT and CDR2 is FQNNGV. Here the CDR3 DNA reads TGTGCCAGCAGCTTAACCCGACAGCTCGAGGCTTTCTTT. Translating it yields CASSLTRQLEAFF.

V gene TRBV11-3 combines with J gene TRBJ2-1; 14 bases are a match to TRBD2. Germline V CDR1 and CDR2: SGHNT, YENEEA. CDR3 length equals 18 residues. Losses at the gene ends were 3 bases for V and 4 bases for J; bases not matched to a gene: 8. The CDR3 DNA sequence: TGTGCCAGCAGCTTCGTAGGACTAGCGGGGGGAACGTACAATGAGCAGTTCTTC. This gives the protein CASSFVGLAGGTYNEQFF.

The chain joins TRBV19 to TRBJ2-7, with 7 bases that match TRBD1. The CDR3 runs 16 residues. V shed 5 bases and J 1 base; nucleotides not matched to a gene: 11. Germline lookup yields CDR1 LNHDA and CDR2 SQIVND (reference sequence). Here the CDR3 reads CASSGSWTGLSYEQYF. CDR3 bases: TGTGCCAGTAGTGGGAGTTGGACAGGCCTTTCCTACGAGCAGTACTTC.

The rearrangement joins TRBV25-1 to TRBJ1-2, with D possibly being TRBD1 (6 bases). From germline, CDR1 is MGHDK and CDR2 SYGVNS. This CDR3 region has 11 residues. V lost 9 bases and J 8 bases, leaving 13 bases between the germline ends. The CDR3 region is CASRQDFGYTF. The CDR3 DNA sequence: TGTGCCAGTAGACAGGATTTCGGCTACACCTTC.

This clone appeared a single time. The CDR3 DNA is TGCGCCAGCAGCTTTCGCCCGGGAGAGACCCAGTACTTC. This sequence encodes CASSFRPGETQYF. The chain combines TRBV5-1 with TRBJ2-5; D is ambiguous. This CDR3 has 13 residues. The V and J ends lost 2 bases and 4 bases respectively, with 9 bases between them. Looked up from germline, CDR1 is SGHRS and CDR2 is YFSETQ.

This clone was seen a handful of times. This chain uses TRBV7-8 with TRBJ1-3; 9 bases map to TRBD1. V was clipped by 6 bases and J by 4 bases; unmatched bases: 10. From germline, CDR1 is SGHVS and CDR2 FQNEAQ. The CDR3 has 16 residues. The DNA of the CDR3 is TGTGCCAGCAGTCTCGTACAGGGGGCGACGGGAAACACCATATATTTT. Translating gives CASSLVQGATGNTIYF.

V usage is TRBV6-2 or TRBV6-3 and J usage is TRBJ1-6; tentatively, D is TRBD1 (5 bases). V was shortened by 2 bases and J by 5 bases, with 10 bases between the two germline ends. The CDR3 has 15 amino acids. Germline CDR1 MNHEY, CDR2 SVGEGT. The CDR3 sequence: CASSYLPGNNSPLHF. The CDR3 nucleotides are TGTGCCAGCAGTTACCTCCCAGGGAATAATTCACCCCTCCACTTT.

This chain joins TRBV7-8 and TRBJ2-1; TRBD1 aligns across 9 bases. The CDR3 loop spans 15 amino acids. Per germline, CDR1 SGHVS and CDR2 FQNEAQ. V shed 5 bases and J 5 bases; nucleotides not matched to a gene: 7. CDR3 region: CASSGRQGGNNEQFF. The CDR3 nucleotides are TGTGCCAGCAGCGGGCGACAGGGGGGCAACAATGAGCAGTTCTTC.

V gene TRBV13 combines with J gene TRBJ2-1; D is perhaps TRBD2 (6 bases). The CDR3 is 16 amino acids. The germline V and J ends were trimmed by 5 bases and 8 bases, with 22 bases remaining between them. Germline assignment: CDR1 PRHDT and CDR2 FYEKMQ (reference sequence). CDR3 loop: CASSRWSGGQRHEQFF. CDR3 nucleotides: TGTGCCAGCAGCCGGTGGTCCGGAGGGCAACGGCATGAGCAGTTCTTC.

This clone was seen once. V and J are TRBV7-2 and TRBJ1-6, with 11 bases lining up with TRBD1. Germline CDR1 and CDR2: SGHTA and FQGNSA. Trimming at V came to 5 bases and at J to 10 bases, leaving 10 bases not matched to a gene. The length of the CDR3 is 16 residues. The CDR3 DNA is TGTGCCAGCAGCCCGGGATGGGACAGGGGGAACTCACCCCTCCACTTT. Its protein product is CASSPGWDRGNSPLHF.

This clone has just one count. The chain carries TRBV4-1 and TRBJ1-3, with 7 positions matching TRBD1. J gave up 0 bases and V 2 bases, and 13 bases lay outside the gene matches. The CDR3 sequence is 19 residues long. CDR1 is MGHRA, CDR2 YSYEKL, per germline. CDR3 sequence reads: CASSQLAPGQSYSGNTIYF. In DNA, the CDR3 is TGCGCCAGCAGCCAACTCGCCCCGGGACAGAGCTACTCTGGAAACACCATATATTTT.

This chain links TRBV24-1 with TRBJ1-5; tentatively, D is TRBD1 (6 bases). Trimming cost V 9 bases and J 4 bases, with 15 bases left between them. Germline V CDR1 and CDR2: KGHDR, SFDVKD. This CDR3 spans 14 amino acids. Here the CDR3 reads CATGAGEGNQPQHF. DNA of the CDR3: TGTGCCACCGGGGCAGGGGAGGGGAATCAGCCCCAGCATTTT.

The chain has TRBV11-1 and TRBJ2-1; 8 bases match TRBD1. From germline, CDR1 is SGHAT and CDR2 FQDESV (reference sequence). The J segment lost 2 bases and the V segment lost 5 bases, leaving 8 bases of the junction unmatched. There are 16 residues in the CDR3. The DNA of the CDR3 is TGTGCCAGCAGCGCGCTCAGGGGGCTGACCTACAATGAGCAGTTCTTC. It specifies CASSALRGLTYNEQFF.

This clone occurred a few times. V and J are TRBV4-3 and TRBJ2-7; TRBD1 matches 11 bases. Germline trimming cut 1 base from V and 3 bases from J; bases unmatched to any gene: 5. This CDR3 region has 16 residues. The germline V gene has CDR1 LGHNA and CDR2 YSLEER. CDR3 residues: CASSQVAGTGGYEQYF. For the CDR3, the DNA is TGCGCCAGCAGCCAAGTCGCCGGGACAGGGGGCTACGAGCAGTACTTC.

The chain employs TRBV6-2 or TRBV6-3 and TRBJ2-1; TRBD2 aligns across 8 bases. The CDR3 is made up of 15 amino acids. Trimming removed 0 bases from V and 8 bases from J; junction bases left unmatched: 6. Per germline, CDR1 MNHEY and CDR2 SVGEGT. The CDR3 region is CASSYSGLAGHEQFF. The DNA for the CDR3 is TGTGCCAGCAGTTACTCCGGTCTAGCGGGTCATGAGCAGTTCTTC.

The V gene is TRBV5-4, the J gene TRBJ2-1; D gene unclear. V dropped 0 bases and J dropped 9 bases, with 7 bases sitting between them. The CDR3 contains 12 residues. CDR1 SGHNT and CDR2 YYREEE come from the germline V gene (reference sequence). The DNA of the CDR3 is TGTGCCAGCAGCTTGGGTCCGAGTGAGCAGTTCTTC. This sequence encodes CASSLGPSEQFF.